A selection of T cell receptor beta chains follows, all from one sample in a study of T cell repertoires in cytomegalovirus infection. TCRdb reprocessed the reads with MiXCR, giving one entry per CDR3 protein. Of about 490,000 distinct CDR3 sequences listed, approximately 10% are singletons. The sequenced sample was PBMCs. The source of these receptors is a human donor in good health (CMV status not recorded). Some clones in this sample may be carry-over from other donors' samples. CDR3s include the opening cysteine and the closing phenylalanine or tryptophan.

J: TRBJ2-5
V: TRBV7-8
CDR3: CASSRPTSGIEETQYF

J: TRBJ2-3
V: TRBV7-8
CDR3: CASSLAGDNTDTQYF

J: TRBJ1-5
V: TRBV6-6
CDR3: CASRPPGQGRANQPQHF

J: TRBJ1-1
V: TRBV5-4
CDR3: CASSPPSAVGTEAFF

J: TRBJ1-2
V: TRBV2
CDR3: CAMTGAYGYTF

J: TRBJ2-7
V: TRBV12-3/TRBV12-4
CDR3: CASTPSWGSYEQYF

J: TRBJ1-2
V: TRBV28
CDR3: CASSVGQANYGYTF

J: TRBJ1-6
V: TRBV3-1
CDR3: CASSQFAVGQGFSSPLHF

J: TRBJ1-4
V: TRBV6-5
CDR3: CASSPGGSNEKLFF

J: TRBJ1-6
V: TRBV6-6
CDR3: CASFRQGDSPLHF

J: TRBJ2-7
V: TRBV28
CDR3: CASGDPDLNEQYF

J: TRBJ2-2
V: TRBV12-3/TRBV12-4
CDR3: CASSYQGPAGELFF

J: TRBJ2-5
V: TRBV29-1
CDR3: CSVGVGTYQETQYF

J: TRBJ1-1
V: TRBV28
CDR3: CASSQRTGYTEAFF

J: TRBJ1-5
V: TRBV6-6
CDR3: CASRNGYTRDKMNQPQHF

J: TRBJ2-1
V: TRBV28
CDR3: CASRLTGVPYNEQFF

J: TRBJ2-7
V: TRBV7-2
CDR3: CASSRTGGARSYEQYF

J: TRBJ2-1
V: TRBV20-1
CDR3: CSAPLQGSYNEQFF

J: TRBJ2-1
V: TRBV7-9
CDR3: CASSLAGRIINEQFF

J: TRBJ2-5
V: TRBV24-1
CDR3: CATSDPSGLAGETQYF

J: TRBJ2-7
V: TRBV27
CDR3: CASSPRLAGGLYEQYF

J: TRBJ2-2
V: TRBV6-1
CDR3: CASGRLGGTGELFF

J: TRBJ2-6
V: TRBV6-1
CDR3: CASRVDRILSGANVLTF

J: TRBJ2-2
V: TRBV14
CDR3: CASSQEPPAHNTGELFF